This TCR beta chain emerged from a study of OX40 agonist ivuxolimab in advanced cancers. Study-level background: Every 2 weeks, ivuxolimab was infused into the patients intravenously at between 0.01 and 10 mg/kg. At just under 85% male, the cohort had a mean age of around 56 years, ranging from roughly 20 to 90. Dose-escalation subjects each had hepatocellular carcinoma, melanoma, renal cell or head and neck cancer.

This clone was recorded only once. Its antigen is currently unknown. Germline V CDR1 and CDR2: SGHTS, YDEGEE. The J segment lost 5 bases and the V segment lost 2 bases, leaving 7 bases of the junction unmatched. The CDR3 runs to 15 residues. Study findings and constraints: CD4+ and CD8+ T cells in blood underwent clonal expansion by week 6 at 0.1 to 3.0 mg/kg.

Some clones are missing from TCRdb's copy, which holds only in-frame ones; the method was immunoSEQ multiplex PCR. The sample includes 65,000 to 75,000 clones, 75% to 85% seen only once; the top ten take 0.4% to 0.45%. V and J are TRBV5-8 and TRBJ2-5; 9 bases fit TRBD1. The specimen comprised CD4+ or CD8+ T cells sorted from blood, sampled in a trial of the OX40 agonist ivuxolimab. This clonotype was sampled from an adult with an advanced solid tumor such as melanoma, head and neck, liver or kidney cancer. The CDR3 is CASSLWDRVRETQYF. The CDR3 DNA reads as TGTGCCAGCAGCTTATGGGACAGGGTTCGCGAGACCCAGTACTTC.